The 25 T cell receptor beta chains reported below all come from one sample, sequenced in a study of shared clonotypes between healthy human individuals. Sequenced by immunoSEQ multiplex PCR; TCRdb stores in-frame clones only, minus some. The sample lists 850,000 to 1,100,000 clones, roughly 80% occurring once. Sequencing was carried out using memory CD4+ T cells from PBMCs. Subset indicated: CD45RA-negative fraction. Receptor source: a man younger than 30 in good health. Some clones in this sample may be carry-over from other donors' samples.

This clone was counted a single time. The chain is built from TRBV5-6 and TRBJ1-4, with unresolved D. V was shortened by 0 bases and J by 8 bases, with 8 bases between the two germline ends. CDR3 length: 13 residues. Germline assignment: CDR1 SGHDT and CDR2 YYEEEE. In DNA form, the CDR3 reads TGTGCCAGCAGCTTGGGCAGTAACGAAAAACTGTTTTTT. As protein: CASSLGSNEKLFF.

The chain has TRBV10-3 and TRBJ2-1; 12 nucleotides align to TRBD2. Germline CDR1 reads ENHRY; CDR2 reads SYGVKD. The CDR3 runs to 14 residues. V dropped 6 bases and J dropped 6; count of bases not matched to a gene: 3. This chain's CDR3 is CAIRASGRVNEQFF. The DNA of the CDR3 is TGTGCCATCAGAGCTAGCGGGAGGGTCAATGAGCAGTTCTTC.

CDR3 DNA: TGTGCCAGCAGCGCTTTAGGAAGTACCGGGGAGCTGTTTTTT. This codes for CASSALGSTGELFF. The V gene is TRBV9, the J gene TRBJ2-2; no reliable D call. Germline values: CDR1 SGDLS, CDR2 YYNGEE. The CDR3 is made up of 14 amino acids. The ends were cut back, 3 bases at V and 5 bases at J, with 11 bases in the middle. The full variable domain, with the rest looked up from reference TRBV9 and TRBJ2-2, is DSGVTQTPKHLITATGQRVTLRCSPRSGDLSVYWYQQSLDQGLQFLIQYYNGEERAKGNILERFSAQQFPDLHSELNLSSLELGDSALYFCASSALGSTGELFFGEGSRLTVL.

The CDR3 reads CATRPGHQGIYGYTF. Written as DNA, the CDR3 is TGTGCCACCCGCCCGGGACACCAAGGGATCTATGGCTACACCTTC. This chain connects TRBV19 to TRBJ1-2; D is perhaps TRBD1 (6 bases). CDR1 is LNHDA, CDR2 SQIVND, per germline (reference sequence). V was cut by 10 bases and J by 4 bases, with 22 bases left in between. The CDR3 length is 15 residues. Full variable domain (outside the CDR3, taken from reference TRBV19 and TRBJ1-2): DGGITQSPKYLFRKEGQNVTLSCEQNLNHDAMYWYRQDPGQGLRLIYYSQIVNDFQKGDIAEGYSVSREKKESFPLTVTSAQKNPTAFYLCATRPGHQGIYGYTFGSGTRLTVV.

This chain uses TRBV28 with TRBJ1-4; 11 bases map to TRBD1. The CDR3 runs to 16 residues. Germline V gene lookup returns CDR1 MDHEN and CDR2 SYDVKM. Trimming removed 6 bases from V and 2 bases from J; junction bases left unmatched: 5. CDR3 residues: CASSPGQGVTNEKLFF. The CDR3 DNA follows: TGTGCCAGCAGCCCGGGACAGGGGGTTACTAATGAAAAACTGTTTTTT.

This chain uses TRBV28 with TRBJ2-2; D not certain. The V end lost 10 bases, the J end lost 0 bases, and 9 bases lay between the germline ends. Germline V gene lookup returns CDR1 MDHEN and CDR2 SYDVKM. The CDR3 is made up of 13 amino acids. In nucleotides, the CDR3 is TGTGCCATCCTACATGCGAACACCGGGGAGCTGTTTTTT. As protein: CAILHANTGELFF.

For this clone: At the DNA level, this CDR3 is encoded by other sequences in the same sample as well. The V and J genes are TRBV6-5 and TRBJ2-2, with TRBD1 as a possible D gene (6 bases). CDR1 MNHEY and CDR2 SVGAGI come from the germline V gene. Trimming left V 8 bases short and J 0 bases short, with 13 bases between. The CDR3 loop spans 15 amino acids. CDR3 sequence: CASRTGTSNTGELFF. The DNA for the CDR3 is TGTGCCAGCCGAACCGGGACATCGAACACCGGGGAGCTGTTTTTT.

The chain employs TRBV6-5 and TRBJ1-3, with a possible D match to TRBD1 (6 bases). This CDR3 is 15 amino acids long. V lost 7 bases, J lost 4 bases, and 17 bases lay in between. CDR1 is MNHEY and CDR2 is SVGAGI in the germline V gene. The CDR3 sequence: CASKKGGSRGNTIYF. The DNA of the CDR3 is TGTGCCAGCAAGAAAGGGGGATCTCGAGGAAACACCATATATTTT.

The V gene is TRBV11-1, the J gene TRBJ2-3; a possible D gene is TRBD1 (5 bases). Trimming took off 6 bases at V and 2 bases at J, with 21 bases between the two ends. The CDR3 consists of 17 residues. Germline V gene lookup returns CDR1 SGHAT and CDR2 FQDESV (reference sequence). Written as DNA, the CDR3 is TGTGCCAGCAGTCCTGAACCGGGTAGGGGTAACACAGATACGCAGTATTTT. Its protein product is CASSPEPGRGNTDTQYF.

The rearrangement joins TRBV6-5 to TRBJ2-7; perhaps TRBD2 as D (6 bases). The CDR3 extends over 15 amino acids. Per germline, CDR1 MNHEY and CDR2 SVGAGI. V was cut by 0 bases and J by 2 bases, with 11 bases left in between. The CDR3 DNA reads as TGTGCCAGCAGTTACTCTGGCGGGAACACCTACGAGCAGTACTTC. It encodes CASSYSGGNTYEQYF.

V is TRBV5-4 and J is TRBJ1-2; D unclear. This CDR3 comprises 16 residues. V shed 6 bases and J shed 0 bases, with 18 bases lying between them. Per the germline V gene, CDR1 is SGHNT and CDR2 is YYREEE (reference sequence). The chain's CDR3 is CASTTSTQAANYGYTF. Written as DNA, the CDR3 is TGTGCCAGCACCACCTCCACCCAGGCGGCTAACTATGGCTACACCTTC.

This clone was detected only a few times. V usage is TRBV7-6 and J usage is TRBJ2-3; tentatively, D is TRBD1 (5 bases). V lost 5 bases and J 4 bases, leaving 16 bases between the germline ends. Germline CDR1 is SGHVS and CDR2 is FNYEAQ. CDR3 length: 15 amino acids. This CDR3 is CASSPRYEQADTQYF. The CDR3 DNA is TGTGCCAGCAGCCCTCGGTATGAACAGGCAGATACGCAGTATTTT. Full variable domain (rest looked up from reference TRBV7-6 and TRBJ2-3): GAGVSQSPRYKVTKRGQDVALRCDPISGHVSLYWYRQALGQGPEFLTYFNYEAQQDKSGLPNDRFSAERPEGSISTLTIQRTEQRDSAMYRCASSPRYEQADTQYFGPGTRLTVL.

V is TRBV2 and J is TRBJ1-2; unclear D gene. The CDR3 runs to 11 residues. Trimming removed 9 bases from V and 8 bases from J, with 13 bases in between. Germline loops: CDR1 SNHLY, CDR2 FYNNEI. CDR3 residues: CASTSGYGYTF. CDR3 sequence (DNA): TGTGCCAGTACGTCAGGCTACGGCTACACCTTC. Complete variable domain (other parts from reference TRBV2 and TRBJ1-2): EPEVTQTPSHQVTQMGQEVILRCVPISNHLYFYWYRQILGQKVEFLVSFYNNEISEKSEIFDDQFSVERPDGSNFTLKIRSTKLEDSAMYFCASTSGYGYTFGSGTRLTVV.

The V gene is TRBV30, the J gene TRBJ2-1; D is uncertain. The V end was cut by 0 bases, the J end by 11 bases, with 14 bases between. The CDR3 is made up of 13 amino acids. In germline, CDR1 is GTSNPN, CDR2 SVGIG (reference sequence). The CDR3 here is CAWSVLQLRKQFF. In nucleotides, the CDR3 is TGTGCCTGGAGTGTACTCCAGCTCAGAAAGCAGTTCTTC.

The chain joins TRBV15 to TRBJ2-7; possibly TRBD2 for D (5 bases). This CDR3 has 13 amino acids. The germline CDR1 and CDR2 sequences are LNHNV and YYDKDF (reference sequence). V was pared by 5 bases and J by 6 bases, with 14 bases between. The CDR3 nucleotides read TGTGCCACCAGCCCCGGATTGAGGGCCGAGCAGTACTTC. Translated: CATSPGLRAEQYF.

The CDR3 is CASSELGGSYNEQFF. CDR3 DNA sequence: TGTGCCAGCAGCGAGCTAGGAGGCTCCTACAATGAGCAGTTCTTC. J is TRBJ2-1 and V is TRBV9; a weak D match, TRBD2 (5 bases). Trimming shortened V by 3 bases and J by 0 bases, and 10 bases separated the two germline ends. Germline V gene data show CDR1 as SGDLS and CDR2 as YYNGEE. The CDR3 is 15 amino acids.

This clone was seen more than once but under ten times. In nucleotides, the CDR3 is TGCGCCAGCAGCATGCCACAGGGACAGGGTTTTGATGAGCAGTTCTTC. This encodes CASSMPQGQGFDEQFF. The rearrangement uses TRBV5-1 and TRBJ2-1; 9 nucleotides line up with TRBD1. CDR1 is SGHRS, CDR2 YFSETQ, per germline. The CDR3 spans 16 residues. V lost 4 bases and J lost 8; bases outside the gene matches: 13.

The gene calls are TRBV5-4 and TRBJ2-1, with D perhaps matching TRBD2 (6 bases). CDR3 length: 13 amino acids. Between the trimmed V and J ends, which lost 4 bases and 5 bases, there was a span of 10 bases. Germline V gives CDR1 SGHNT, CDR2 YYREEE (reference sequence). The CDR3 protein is CASSPRGNNEQFF. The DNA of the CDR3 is TGTGCCAGCAGCCCCCGGGGGAACAATGAGCAGTTCTTC.

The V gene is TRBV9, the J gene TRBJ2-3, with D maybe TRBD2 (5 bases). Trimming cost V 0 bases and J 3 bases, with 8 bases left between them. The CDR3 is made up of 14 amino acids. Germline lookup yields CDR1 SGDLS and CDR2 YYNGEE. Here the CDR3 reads CASSVGGFTDTQYF. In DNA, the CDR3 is TGTGCCAGCAGCGTAGGAGGGTTTACAGATACGCAGTATTTT. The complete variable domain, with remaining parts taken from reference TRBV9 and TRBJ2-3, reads DSGVTQTPKHLITATGQRVTLRCSPRSGDLSVYWYQQSLDQGLQFLIQYYNGEERAKGNILERFSAQQFPDLHSELNLSSLELGDSALYFCASSVGGFTDTQYFGPGTRLTVL.

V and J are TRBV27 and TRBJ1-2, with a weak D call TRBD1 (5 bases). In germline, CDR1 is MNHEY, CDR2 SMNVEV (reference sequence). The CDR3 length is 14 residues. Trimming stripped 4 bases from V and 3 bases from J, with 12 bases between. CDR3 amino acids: CASSSPGEDYGYTF. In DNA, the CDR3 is TGTGCCAGCAGTTCACCGGGGGAGGACTATGGCTACACCTTC.

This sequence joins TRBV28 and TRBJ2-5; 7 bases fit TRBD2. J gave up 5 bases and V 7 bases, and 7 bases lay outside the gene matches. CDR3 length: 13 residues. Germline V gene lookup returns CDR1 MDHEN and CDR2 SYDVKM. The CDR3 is CASITGGRETQYF. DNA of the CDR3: TGTGCCAGCATTACGGGGGGACGTGAGACCCAGTACTTC.

This CDR3 is CATSIRGGKLFF. As DNA, the CDR3 is TGTGCCACCAGCATTAGGGGGGGAAAACTGTTTTTT. The rearrangement joins TRBV15 to TRBJ1-4; TRBD1 might be the D (6 bases). CDR3 length: 12 amino acids. The V end lost 4 bases, the J end lost 10 bases, and 10 bases lay between the germline ends. Germline values: CDR1 LNHNV, CDR2 YYDKDF (reference sequence).

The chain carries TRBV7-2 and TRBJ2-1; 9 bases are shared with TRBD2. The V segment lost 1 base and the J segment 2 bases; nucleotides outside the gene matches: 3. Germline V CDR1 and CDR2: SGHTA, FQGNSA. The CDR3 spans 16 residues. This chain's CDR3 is CASSLGLAAAYNEQFF. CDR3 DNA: TGTGCCAGCAGCTTAGGACTAGCGGCTGCCTACAATGAGCAGTTCTTC.

This CDR3 reads CAWSASRSQFTWNTIYF. The CDR3 nucleotides read TGTGCCTGGAGTGCCTCCCGAAGCCAGTTCACCTGGAACACCATATATTTT. The V gene is TRBV30, the J gene TRBJ1-3; D unclear. The CDR3 covers 17 residues. Trimming left V 1 base short and J 7 bases short, with 23 bases between. CDR1 GTSNPN and CDR2 SVGIG come from the germline V gene (reference sequence).

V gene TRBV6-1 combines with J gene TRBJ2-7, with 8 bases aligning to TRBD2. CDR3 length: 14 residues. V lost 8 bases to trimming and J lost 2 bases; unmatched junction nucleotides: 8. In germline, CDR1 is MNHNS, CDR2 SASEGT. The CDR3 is CASDIRGRTYEQYF. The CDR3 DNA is TGTGCCAGCGATATACGCGGGAGGACCTACGAGCAGTACTTC.